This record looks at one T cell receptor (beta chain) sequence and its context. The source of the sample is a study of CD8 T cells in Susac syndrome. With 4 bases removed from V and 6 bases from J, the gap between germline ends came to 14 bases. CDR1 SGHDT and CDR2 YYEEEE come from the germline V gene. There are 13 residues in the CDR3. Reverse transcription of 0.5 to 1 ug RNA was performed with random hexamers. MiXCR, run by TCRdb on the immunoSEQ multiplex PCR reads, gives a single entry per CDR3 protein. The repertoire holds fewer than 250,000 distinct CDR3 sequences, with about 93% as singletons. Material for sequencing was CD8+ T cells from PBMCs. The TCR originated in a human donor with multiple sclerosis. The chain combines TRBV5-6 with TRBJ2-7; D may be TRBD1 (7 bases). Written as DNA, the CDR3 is TGTGCCAGCAGCGCGGGACAGCTCGGCGAGCAGTACTTC. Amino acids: CASSAGQLGEQYF.